Listed here are 26 T cell receptor beta chains from one sample, sequenced in a study of breast tumors, draining lymph nodes, adjacent tissues. The lymph nodes were axillary draining lymph nodes from breast cancer patients. TCRdb ran MiXCR on the multiplex PCR reads and lists one entry per CDR3 protein. The sample consists of some 130,000 distinct CDR3 sequences, under 25% of them appearing once. The specimen sequenced was axillary lymph node tissue. These receptor sequences come from a female donor with breast cancer. Some clones in this sample may be carry-over from other donors' samples.

This clonotype was seen at least ten times. The chain employs TRBV7-9 and TRBJ1-4; tentatively, D is TRBD1 (5 bases). This CDR3 comprises 16 residues. Germline V gene data show CDR1 as SEHNR and CDR2 as FQNEAQ (reference sequence). V was trimmed by 2 bases and J by 0 bases, leaving 10 bases between them. Here the CDR3 DNA reads TGTGCCAGCAGCTTACAGGGCCACACAACTAATGAAAAACTGTTTTTT. Encoded protein: CASSLQGHTTNEKLFF.

This clonotype showed up many times. The chain combines TRBV5-6 with TRBJ1-6; 9 bases match TRBD1. CDR1 and CDR2 from the germline V gene are SGHDT and YYEEEE. The V and J ends lost 1 base and 6 bases, in that order; junction bases with no gene match: 5. The CDR3 spans 16 residues. The chain's CDR3 is CASSLSPTGGNSPLHF. CDR3 in DNA: TGTGCCAGCAGCTTGAGTCCGACAGGGGGTAATTCACCCCTCCACTTT.

For this clonotype: Possible read error: a much larger clone is one base away. The chain has TRBV19 and TRBJ1-2; maybe TRBD1 (5 bases). Germline V gives CDR1 LNHDA, CDR2 SQIVND (reference sequence). V gave up 8 bases and J gave up 1 base, with 17 bases separating them. This CDR3 spans 15 amino acids. The CDR3 DNA sequence: TGTGCCAGTTCCGGTCCAGGGCACAATAACTATGGCTACACCTTC. This translates into CASSGPGHNNYGYTF.

This clonotype was detected ten times or more. The chain recombines TRBV4-1 with TRBJ2-1; 7 nucleotides line up with TRBD2. CDR3 length: 18 residues. Trimming removed 2 bases from V and 6 bases from J; junction bases left unmatched: 16. Germline V gene data show CDR1 as MGHRA and CDR2 as YSYEKL. In DNA, the CDR3 is TGCGCCAGCAGCCAAACCCCTCTACTAGCGCGCAAACCCAATGAGCAGTTCTTC. Translating gives CASSQTPLLARKPNEQFF.

In the case of this clonotype: This likely comes from a read error, as the CDR3 has no conserved phenylalanine or tryptophan at its end. This chain links TRBV28 with TRBJ1-6; no clear D. Germline values: CDR1 MDHEN, CDR2 SYDVKM. V dropped 6 bases and J dropped 0 bases, with 12 bases sitting between them. This CDR3 contains 16 residues. CDR3 coding DNA: TGTGCCAGCAGCTCCGGGATGAGCTCCTATAATTCACCCCTCCACCTT. This sequence encodes CASSSGMSSYNSPLHL.

Points on this clonotype: One base away lies a much larger clone, so this may be a sequencing read error. CDR3 bases: TGTGCCAGCAGTCCCAGGGGGCGGGATCAGCCCCAGCATTTT. Protein product: CASSPRGRDQPQHF. The chain employs TRBV6-6 and TRBJ1-5; TRBD1 matches at 8 bases. V shed 5 bases and J 5 bases; nucleotides not matched to a gene: 5. Germline V gene data show CDR1 as MNHNY and CDR2 as SVGAGI (reference sequence). The CDR3 runs 14 residues.

This clonotype has a count of ten or more. This sequence joins TRBV7-8 and TRBJ2-5; TRBD2 matches at 14 bases. Per the germline V gene, CDR1 is SGHVS and CDR2 is FQNEAQ. The CDR3 totals 15 residues. The V segment lost 5 bases and the J segment 5 bases; nucleotides outside the gene matches: 4. This CDR3 is CASSQRTSGGETQYF. CDR3 bases: TGTGCCAGCAGCCAACGGACTAGCGGGGGGGAGACCCAGTACTTC.

This clonotype was counted only a few times. The chain carries TRBV20-1 and TRBJ2-5; D call uncertain. The V end was cut by 0 bases, the J end by 2 bases, with 13 bases between. CDR1 is DFQATT, CDR2 SNEGSKA, per germline (reference sequence). The CDR3 length is 15 residues. CDR3 nucleotides: TGCAGTGCTAGAGATCCCTGGGTCGAACAAGAGACCCAGTACTTC. It codes for CSARDPWVEQETQYF.

There are many counts of this clonotype. The V and J genes are TRBV7-9 and TRBJ2-1; D gene ambiguous. The ends were cut back, 7 bases at V and 5 bases at J, with 9 bases in the middle. Germline V gene data show CDR1 as SEHNR and CDR2 as FQNEAQ (reference sequence). The CDR3 is made up of 12 amino acids. The CDR3 DNA reads as TGTGCCAGCAATCGATTAGACAATGAGCAGTTCTTC. It yields the protein CASNRLDNEQFF.

This clonotype has a count of ten or more. The rearrangement uses TRBV20-1 and TRBJ2-3, with 7 bases that match TRBD2. The CDR3 is 14 residues long. J was trimmed by 0 bases and V by 5 bases; bases with no gene match: 5. CDR1 is DFQATT and CDR2 is SNEGSKA in the germline V gene (reference sequence). The CDR3 sequence is CSAGTGGSTDTQYF. CDR3 DNA: TGCAGTGCTGGAACGGGAGGCAGCACAGATACGCAGTATTTT.

This clonotype was counted many times. The CDR3 region has the DNA TGCGCCAGCAGCCAAGGTCGACAGGAAACCTACGAGCAGTACTTC. It translates to CASSQGRQETYEQYF. V and J are TRBV4-1 and TRBJ2-7, with D possibly matching TRBD1 (6 bases). The germline V gene encodes CDR1 MGHRA and CDR2 YSYEKL. The V end was cut by 1 base, the J end by 2 bases, with 12 bases between. The CDR3 is 15 residues long.

This clonotype was counted at least ten times. The chain links TRBV7-9 to TRBJ2-7, with TRBD1 matching 9 bases. Germline V lookup: CDR1 SEHNR, CDR2 FQNEAQ (reference sequence). This CDR3 has 14 amino acids. V was clipped by 5 bases and J by 3 bases; unmatched bases: 5. The CDR3 DNA reads as TGTGCCAGCAGCGGTCCGGGACAGGGCTACGAGCAGTACTTC. It encodes CASSGPGQGYEQYF.

This clonotype appeared a few times. V gene TRBV28 combines with J gene TRBJ2-3, with a weak D call TRBD1 (5 bases). Germline CDR1 reads MDHEN; CDR2 reads SYDVKM. The CDR3 is 12 amino acids. Trimming stripped 6 bases from V and 10 bases from J, with 14 bases between. The CDR3 nucleotides read TGTGCCAGCAGCCTAACAGGAACGGCGCAGTATTTT. This codes for CASSLTGTAQYF.

The table lists this clonotype with many counts. The rearrangement joins TRBV7-8 to TRBJ2-7; D unresolved. V was pared by 1 base and J by 0 bases, with 1 base between. CDR1 is SGHVS, CDR2 FQNEAQ, per germline. This CDR3 has 12 amino acids. The CDR3 DNA reads as TGTGCCAGCAGCTTAGGCTCCTACGAGCAGTACTTC. Its protein product is CASSLGSYEQYF.

This clonotype appeared many times. The genes are TRBV5-4 and TRBJ2-3, with TRBD2 matching 10 bases. V lost 3 bases and J lost 3; bases outside the gene matches: 7. Per germline, CDR1 SGHNT and CDR2 YYREEE (reference sequence). The CDR3 totals 16 residues. CDR3 protein: CASSSKALAGTDTQYF. CDR3 nucleotides: TGTGCCAGCAGCTCTAAAGCACTAGCGGGGACAGATACGCAGTATTTT.

With respect to this clonotype: This sequence may be a read error, since a much larger clone differs from it by one base. The chain employs TRBV5-8 and TRBJ2-3; TRBD2 agrees at 9 bases. The CDR3 contains 15 residues. In germline, CDR1 is SGHTS, CDR2 YDEGEE. The CDR3 DNA reads as TGTGCCACCAAACCTGGACTAGCGCTCACAGATACGCGGTATTTT. Translation gives CATKPGLALTDTRYF.

This clonotype was found once. One junction end disagrees with the germline gene, perhaps due to a read error. The V gene is TRBV30, the J gene TRBJ2-2; D may be TRBD1 or TRBD2 (6 bases each). The CDR3 is 15 amino acids. The germline V gene has CDR1 GTSNPN and CDR2 SVGIG (reference sequence). CDR3 sequence (DNA): TGTGCCTGGAGTGTTTTTTCGGGGGCGGTCGGGGAGCCGTTTTTT. It translates to CAWSVFSGAVGEPFF. Supplemented by reference TRBV30 and TRBJ2-2, the full variable domain reads SQTIHQWPATLVQPVGSPLSLECTVEGTSNPNLYWYRQAAGRGLQLLFYSVGIGQISSEVPQNLSASRPQDRQFILSSKKLLLSDSGFYLCAWSVFSGAVGEPFFGEGSRLTVL.

Regarding this clonotype: Since no conserved phenylalanine or tryptophan closes the CDR3, a read error is the likely cause. The chain couples TRBV27 to TRBJ2-2, with 9 bases lining up with TRBD2. Germline values: CDR1 MNHEY, CDR2 SMNVEV (reference sequence). J gave up 7 bases and V 8 bases, and 14 bases lay outside the gene matches. The CDR3 loop spans 16 amino acids. The DNA for the CDR3 is TGTGCCAGCGCTCGCCTGACGCGGGAGGGAGTCGGGGAGCTGTTTTCT. It is translated as CASARLTREGVGELFS.

This clonotype was found many times. The genes are TRBV5-6 and TRBJ1-6, with TRBD1 matching over 10 bases. The CDR3 extends over 14 amino acids. J gave up 9 bases and V 4 bases, and 4 bases lay outside the gene matches. In germline, CDR1 is SGHDT, CDR2 YYEEEE. In nucleotides, the CDR3 is TGTGCCAGCAGCAGGGACAGGGGAGGTTCACCCCTCCACTTT. Protein product: CASSRDRGGSPLHF.

This clonotype was seen repeatedly, ten times or more. J is TRBJ2-7 and V is TRBV20-1; D is perhaps TRBD2 (6 bases). CDR1 is DFQATT and CDR2 is SNEGSKA in the germline V gene (reference sequence). CDR3 length: 16 amino acids. V was cut by 1 base and J by 4 bases, with 20 bases left in between. CDR3 residues: CSARGQRLGPGYEQYF. CDR3 in DNA: TGCAGTGCTAGAGGACAGAGACTAGGCCCTGGGTACGAGCAGTACTTC.

This clonotype was observed many times. This sequence joins TRBV10-1 and TRBJ2-7; TRBD2 agrees at 7 bases. The CDR3 runs to 17 residues. V was pared by 3 bases and J by 0 bases, with 11 bases of the junction left unmatched. Germline lookup yields CDR1 WNHNN and CDR2 SYGVQD (reference sequence). CDR3 residues: CASSEGASGVSSYEQYF. The CDR3 nucleotides are TGCGCCAGCAGTGAAGGAGCTAGCGGCGTCAGCTCCTACGAGCAGTACTTC.

At least ten counts were recorded for this clonotype. This chain joins TRBV5-1 and TRBJ2-7, with TRBD2 as a possible D gene (6 bases). CDR3 size: 14 residues. Germline V gives CDR1 SGHRS, CDR2 YFSETQ. V was cut by 0 bases and J by 7 bases, with 14 bases left in between. The chain's CDR3 is CASSLGQGGLEQYF. In DNA, the CDR3 is TGCGCCAGCAGCTTGGGGCAGGGAGGTCTTGAGCAGTACTTC.

About this clonotype: A much larger clone lies a single base off, so this may be a read error. The V call is TRBV5-1, the J call TRBJ2-5; no reliable D call. CDR3 length: 14 amino acids. Germline-derived CDR1 and CDR2 are SGHRS and YFSETQ. With 0 bases removed from V and 11 bases from J, the gap between germline ends came to 17 bases. This CDR3 reads CASSLDSSYNEQYF. As DNA, the CDR3 is TGCGCCAGCAGCTTGGACAGCTCCTACAATGAGCAGTACTTC. The full variable domain, completed using reference TRBV5-1 and TRBJ2-5, is KAGVTQTPRYLIKTRGQQVTLSCSPISGHRSVSWYQQTPGQGLQFLFEYFSETQRNKGNFPGRFSGRQFSNSRSEMNVSTLELGDSALYLCASSLDSSYNEQYFGPGTRLLVL.

V is TRBV19 and J is TRBJ2-3, with 7 bases fitting TRBD1. Losses at the gene ends were 4 bases for V and 10 bases for J; bases not matched to a gene: 11. The length of the CDR3 is 14 residues. The germline V gene encodes CDR1 LNHDA and CDR2 SQIVND (reference sequence). The CDR3 here is CASSRKGQRAAQYF. CDR3 bases: TGTGCCAGTAGTAGGAAGGGACAGAGGGCGGCGCAGTATTTT.

This chain connects TRBV3-1 to TRBJ1-5; maybe TRBD1 (5 bases). The CDR3 covers 14 residues. The V gene's germline CDR1 is LGHDT and CDR2 YNNKEL (reference sequence). V gave up 0 bases and J gave up 11 bases, with 14 bases separating them. The DNA for the CDR3 is TGTGCCAGCAGCCAAGATCCAGGGTCAATGGCCCAGCATTTT. This codes for CASSQDPGSMAQHF.

As for this clonotype: A read error may be the cause here, since a much bigger clone is one base away. This sequence joins TRBV2 and TRBJ2-2, with TRBD2 matching over 10 bases. Germline V lookup: CDR1 SNHLY, CDR2 FYNNEI. V gave up 7 bases and J gave up 6 bases; unmatched junction bases: 11. The CDR3 spans 16 residues. The chain's CDR3 is CASMLLAGGGAGELFF. In DNA, the CDR3 is TGTGCCAGCATGCTTTTAGCGGGAGGAGGTGCCGGGGAGCTGTTTTTT.